The 13 T cell receptor beta chains below all came from one sample that was sequenced in a study of somatic mutations in cytotoxic T cells in rheumatoid arthritis. Profiled with immunoSEQ multiplex PCR; TCRdb holds only in-frame clones, not every one. This sample has some 11,000 clones, with over 55% found just once. The sequenced material came from CD8+ T cells sorted from blood. The receptors shown here come from an adult with rheumatoid arthritis.

The CDR3 nucleotides are TGTGCCAGCAGCTTATTCGCCGGGGGTGGCGAGCAGTACTTC. This encodes CASSLFAGGGEQYF. The chain joins TRBV7-2 to TRBJ2-7; weak D call: TRBD2 (6 bases). CDR1 and CDR2 (germline): SGHTA, FQGNSA. Trimming took 2 bases from V and 6 from J, leaving 14 bases between them. The CDR3 consists of 14 residues.

CDR3 DNA: TGTGCCAGTAGAGGCCGGGACATCCCCGTCTACGAGCAGTACTTC. Protein: CASRGRDIPVYEQYF. The J gene is TRBJ2-7, the V gene TRBV19, with D tentatively TRBD1 (6 bases). Trimming took 6 bases from V and 3 from J, leaving 18 bases between them. Germline CDR1 reads LNHDA; CDR2 reads SQIVND (reference sequence). The CDR3 runs 15 residues.

This clone has only a few counts. J is TRBJ2-3 and V is TRBV4-3; tentatively, D is TRBD1 or TRBD2 (6 bases each). The CDR3 spans 15 residues. The V end was cut by 1 base, the J end by 1 base, with 9 bases between. Germline V lookup: CDR1 LGHNA, CDR2 YSLEER. DNA of the CDR3: TGCGCCAGCAGCCAAGTGGGGGGCGGCACAGATACGCAGTATTTT. Translated: CASSQVGGGTDTQYF.

The chain recombines TRBV30 with TRBJ1-2; 7 bases map to TRBD1. Germline V gene lookup returns CDR1 GTSNPN and CDR2 SVGIG (reference sequence). The CDR3 length is 14 residues. The ends lost 0 bases at V and 3 bases at J; junction bases unmatched: 4. The CDR3 is CAWSVGQVDYGYTF. The CDR3 DNA reads as TGTGCCTGGAGTGTTGGACAGGTGGACTATGGCTACACCTTC.

The chain carries TRBV11-1 and TRBJ2-5; the D is unclear. Looked up from germline, CDR1 is SGHAT and CDR2 is FQDESV (reference sequence). The V and J ends lost 0 bases and 1 base respectively, with 9 bases between them. CDR3 length equals 15 residues. CDR3 in amino acids: CASSLAPLLQETQYF. The CDR3 DNA reads as TGTGCCAGCAGCTTAGCCCCCCTCCTCCAAGAGACCCAGTACTTC.

V gene TRBV19 combines with J gene TRBJ1-2; 8 positions match TRBD1. V lost 7 bases, J lost 2 bases, and 12 bases stayed unmatched. CDR1 is LNHDA and CDR2 is SQIVND in the germline V gene (reference sequence). The CDR3 has 16 amino acids. CDR3 region: CASMKWDRTFNYGYTF. CDR3 nucleotide sequence: TGTGCCAGTATGAAGTGGGACAGGACTTTCAACTATGGCTACACCTTC.

J is TRBJ1-2 and V is TRBV7-8; the match to TRBD1 covers 9 bases. Germline V gives CDR1 SGHVS, CDR2 FQNEAQ. J gave up 5 bases and V 1 base, and 17 bases lay outside the gene matches. The CDR3 is made up of 19 amino acids. The CDR3 loop reads CASSLDEVWSGQGMYGYTF. The DNA of the CDR3 is TGTGCCAGCAGCTTAGACGAGGTTTGGTCTGGACAGGGGATGTATGGCTACACCTTC.

The rearrangement links TRBV5-4 to TRBJ2-5; 7 bases match TRBD1. The germline V gene encodes CDR1 SGHNT and CDR2 YYREEE (reference sequence). V lost 2 bases, J lost 1 base, and 8 bases stayed unmatched. The CDR3 is 16 amino acids. The CDR3 DNA reads TGTGCCAGCAGCTTAGGACAGGCCTCTTTCCAAGAGACCCAGTACTTC. This gives the protein CASSLGQASFQETQYF.

By sample fraction, this clone is medium-sized. A junction boundary mismatches the germline segment, possibly from a read error. The rearrangement uses TRBV2 and TRBJ1-3, with 7 bases identical to TRBD1. Germline V gene lookup returns CDR1 SNHLY and CDR2 FYNNEI. The CDR3 spans 11 residues. CDR3 sequence reads: CASSDIDRVDF. As DNA, the CDR3 is TGTGCCAGCAGTGATATCGACAGGGTGGATTTT.

The V call is TRBV13, the J call TRBJ1-1, with TRBD1 matching 8 bases. Germline V gene lookup returns CDR1 PRHDT and CDR2 FYEKMQ (reference sequence). V dropped 5 bases and J dropped 4; count of bases not matched to a gene: 3. This CDR3 spans 13 amino acids. CDR3 coding DNA: TGTGCCAGCAGCCCTGGACAGGGCACTGAAGCTTTCTTT. It is translated as CASSPGQGTEAFF. Full variable domain (rest looked up from reference TRBV13 and TRBJ1-1): AAGVIQSPRHLIKEKRETATLKCYPIPRHDTVYWYQQGPGQDPQFLISFYEKMQSDKGSIPDRFSAQQFSDYHSELNMSSLELGDSALYFCASSPGQGTEAFFGQGTRLTVV.

This chain joins TRBV9 and TRBJ2-7; D possibly corresponds to TRBD1 (6 bases). Germline values: CDR1 SGDLS, CDR2 YYNGEE. The ends were cut back, 3 bases at V and 2 bases at J, with 9 bases in the middle. This CDR3 contains 13 residues. The CDR3 coding sequence is TGTGCCAGCAGCGCGACAGGCGCCTACGAGCAGTACTTC. It translates to CASSATGAYEQYF.

This clone was seen once. The CDR3 loop is CASSQDGQTNYGYTF. Written as DNA, the CDR3 is TGCGCCAGCAGCCAAGACGGACAGACTAACTATGGCTACACCTTC. The genes are TRBV4-1 and TRBJ1-2, with D perhaps TRBD1 (6 bases). CDR1 and CDR2 (germline): MGHRA, YSYEKL. With 0 bases removed from V and 0 bases from J, the gap between germline ends came to 8 bases. This CDR3 is 15 amino acids long.

Only a few counts were recorded for this clone. CDR3 coding DNA: TGTGCCAGCAGTCCCCGGCAGGGCCAAACTTACGAGCAGTACTTC. Residues: CASSPRQGQTYEQYF. The chain links TRBV28 to TRBJ2-7, with D possibly being TRBD1 (5 bases). CDR3 length equals 15 residues. The germline V gene has CDR1 MDHEN and CDR2 SYDVKM. Trimming shortened V by 5 bases and J by 4 bases, and 18 bases separated the two germline ends.